This T cell receptor beta chain was obtained from a study of T cell changes during pregnancy in multiple sclerosis. Germline V gene data show CDR1 as MNHEY and CDR2 as SVGAGI. The CDR3 covers 13 residues. The germline V and J ends were trimmed by 0 bases and 12 bases, with 14 bases remaining between them. Repertoires were generated with immunoSEQ multiplex PCR, while TCRdb's copy carries only in-frame clones and drops some. The sample yields around 56,000 clones, 90% seen once. The J gene is TRBJ1-2, the V gene TRBV6-5; no clear D. The sample here was peripheral blood, taken in the first trimester of pregnancy. The TCR sequence derives from a female donor in good health, enrolled as a control in a pregnancy study. CDR3 DNA sequence: TGTGCCAGCAGTTACTCTTCCGGGATAAAGAACACCTTC. Its protein product is CASSYSSGIKNTF.